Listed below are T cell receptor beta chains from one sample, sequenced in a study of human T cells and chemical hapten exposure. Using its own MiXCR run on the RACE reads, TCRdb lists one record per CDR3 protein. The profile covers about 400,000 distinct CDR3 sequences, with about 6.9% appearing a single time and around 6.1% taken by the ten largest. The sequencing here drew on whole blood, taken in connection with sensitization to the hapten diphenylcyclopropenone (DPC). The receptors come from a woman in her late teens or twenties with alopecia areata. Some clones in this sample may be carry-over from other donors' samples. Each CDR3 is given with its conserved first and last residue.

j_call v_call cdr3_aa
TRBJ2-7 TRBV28 CASSLSTGGKDEQYF
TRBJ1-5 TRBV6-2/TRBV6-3 CASVRSGKANQPQHF
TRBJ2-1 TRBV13 CASSLTRGAYNEQFF
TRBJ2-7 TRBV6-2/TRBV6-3 CASSPAGRGYVEQYF
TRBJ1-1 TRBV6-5 CASSYFRGEGTEAFF
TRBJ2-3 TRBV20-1 CSAKSWSTDTQYF
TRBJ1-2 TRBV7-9 CASSLEGTGGADYGYTF
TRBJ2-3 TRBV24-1 CATSGLAENTDTQYF
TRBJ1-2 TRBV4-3 CASSQEILPANYGYTF
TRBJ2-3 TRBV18 CASSPTGLKPTDTQYF
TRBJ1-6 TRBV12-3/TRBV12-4 CASSDVRSSYNSPLHF
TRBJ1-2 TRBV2 CASSEAPGGFGYTF
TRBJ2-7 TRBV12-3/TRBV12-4 CASSLARGCEQYF
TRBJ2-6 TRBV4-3 CASSLLGGANVLTF
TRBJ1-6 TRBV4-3 CASSQDTAGSDSPLHF
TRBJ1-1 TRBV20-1 CSASGEFTEAFF
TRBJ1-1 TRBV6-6 CASSGHGVLDTEAFF
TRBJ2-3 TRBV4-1 CASSQVQSGGGDTQYF
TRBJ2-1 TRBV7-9 CASSPARSYNEQFF
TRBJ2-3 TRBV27 CASSLLRGGGADTQYF
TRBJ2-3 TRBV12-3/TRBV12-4 CALFTDTQYF
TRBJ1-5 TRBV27 CASRITGNNQPQHF
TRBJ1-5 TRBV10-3 CAISQRGSNQPQHF
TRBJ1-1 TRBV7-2 CASSSYSPRGEAFF
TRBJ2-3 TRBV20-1 CSARAPITTDTQYF